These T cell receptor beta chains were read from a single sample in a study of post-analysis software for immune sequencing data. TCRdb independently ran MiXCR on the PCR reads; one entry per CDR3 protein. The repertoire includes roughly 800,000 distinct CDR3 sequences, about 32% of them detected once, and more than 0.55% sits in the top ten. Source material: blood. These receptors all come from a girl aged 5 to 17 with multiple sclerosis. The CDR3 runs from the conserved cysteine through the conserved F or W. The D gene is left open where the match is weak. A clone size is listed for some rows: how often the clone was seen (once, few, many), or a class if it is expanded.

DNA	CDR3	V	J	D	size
TGTGCCAGCAGCCCCCGAGGATTGCGTTCTCTGGAGCAGTTCTTC	CASSPRGLRSLEQFF	TRBV7-2	TRBJ2-1	NA	few
TGTGCCAGCAGCTTGACCGTGGTTGATGAGCAGTTCTTC	CASSLTVVDEQFF	TRBV5-5	TRBJ2-1	NA	NA
TGTGCCAGCAGCCAAGGGGACGGCGACTACAATGAGCAGTTCTTC	CASSQGDGDYNEQFF	TRBV3-1	TRBJ2-1	NA	few
TGTGCCACCCAACCGGGACAAAACTCTGGGGCCAACGTCCTGACTTTC	CATQPGQNSGANVLTF	TRBV12-3/TRBV12-4	TRBJ2-6	NA	few
TGTGCCAGCACCGAACCCCGGCGAAGTACTGAAGCTTTCTTT	CASTEPRRSTEAFF	TRBV6-6	TRBJ1-1	NA	few
TGTGCCAGCACCGATACCCGGGACGGCTACGAGCAGTACTTC	CASTDTRDGYEQYF	TRBV28	TRBJ2-7	NA	NA
TGTGCCAGCAGTTTATTGGGGGGGCCTTTGGGCAATGAGCAGTTCTTC	CASSLLGGPLGNEQFF	TRBV27	TRBJ2-1	NA	NA
TGTGCCAGCAGTCCCTTTTTTGGGAGGCCAAACAATGAGCAGTTCTTC	CASSPFFGRPNNEQFF	TRBV27	TRBJ2-1	NA	NA
TGCAGTGCTCCTGGGACTAGCGGGGGCGATACGCAGTATTTT	CSAPGTSGGDTQYF	TRBV20-1	TRBJ2-3	TRBD2	few
TGCAGCGTTGAAGATTTGACAGGGAGATACTATTCAACTAATGAAAAACTGTTTTTT	CSVEDLTGRYYSTNEKLFF	TRBV29-1	TRBJ1-4	TRBD1	NA
TGCAGCGGGGGTACGAGGGGTAATGAGCAGTTCTTC	CSGGTRGNEQFF	TRBV29-1	TRBJ2-1	NA	NA
TGCGCCAGCAGTGAGTCGGGCAGCTCCTACGAGCAGTACTTC	CASSESGSSYEQYF	TRBV10-1	TRBJ2-7	NA	many
TGCGCCAGCAGCCAAGAATGGACCGGGACAGGGAGGGGGGAGCAGTACTTC	CASSQEWTGTGRGEQYF	TRBV4-3	TRBJ2-7	TRBD1	NA
TGCAGTGCTAGCGTGGCTAGCGGGTTGGGGCATGAGCAGTTCTTC	CSASVASGLGHEQFF	TRBV20-1	TRBJ2-1	TRBD2	NA
TGTGCCAGCAGTTACTCAACCAACAGGGGGGAGAATGAGCAGTTCTTC	CASSYSTNRGENEQFF	TRBV6-5	TRBJ2-1	TRBD1	many
TGTGCCAGCAGCCCCCCGGGTTTCGGGGAAGAGACCCAGTACTTC	CASSPPGFGEETQYF	TRBV13	TRBJ2-5	NA	few